These 31 T cell receptor beta chains were all obtained from the same sample, sequenced in a study of blood T cell repertoires in COVID-19. Data came from immunoSEQ multiplex PCR; TCRdb stores just in-frame clones and leaves some out. This sample has more than 350,000 clones, with around 87% found just once. Material: PBMCs or T cells enriched from blood (not recorded which). These receptors all stem from a woman aged 45-65 years who had recovered from COVID-19.

The V and J genes are TRBV4-2 and TRBJ2-2; the D gene is possibly TRBD2 (7 bases). V was trimmed by 5 bases and J by 6 bases, leaving 10 bases between them. Germline CDR1 LGHNA, CDR2 YNFKEQ. This CDR3 has 13 amino acids. The CDR3 loop reads CASSGGAPGELFF. CDR3 in DNA: TGTGCCAGCAGCGGGGGGGCCCCCGGGGAGCTGTTTTTT.

This clone came up a few times. The chain recombines TRBV5-1 with TRBJ2-3, with 9 bases aligning to TRBD1. The junction had 6 bases not matched to a gene; V was cut back by 4 bases and J by 3 bases. CDR3 size: 15 residues. Germline CDR1 is SGHRS and CDR2 is YFSETQ. CDR3 nucleotides: TGCGCCAGCAGCGCCTCGGGACAGGGTACAGATACGCAGTATTTT. This gives the protein CASSASGQGTDTQYF.

The chain links TRBV5-1 to TRBJ2-1, with 11 bases identical to TRBD2. The CDR3 length is 18 residues. Germline V gene data show CDR1 as SGHRS and CDR2 as YFSETQ. The V segment lost 3 bases and the J segment 3 bases; nucleotides outside the gene matches: 11. The CDR3 nucleotides are TGCGCCAGCAGCTCTGGCGCCACTAGCGGGGGACTCTACAATGAGCAGTTCTTC. Residues: CASSSGATSGGLYNEQFF.

CDR3 nucleotide sequence: TGCAGCGTGAAACAGGGTATCGATCAGCCCCAGCATTTT. Translated, it gives CSVKQGIDQPQHF. The chain couples TRBV29-1 to TRBJ1-5; tentatively, D is TRBD1 (6 bases). Trimming removed 6 bases at V and 5 bases at J, with 14 bases between. The CDR3 loop spans 13 amino acids. Germline CDR1 reads SQVTM; CDR2 reads ANQGSEA.

The V gene is TRBV12-3 or TRBV12-4, the J gene TRBJ1-2; 7 bases are shared with TRBD1. Trimming took 6 bases from V and 6 from J; bases not matched to a gene: 7. The CDR3 extends over 13 amino acids. The CDR3 nucleotides read TGTGCCAGCAGACCGACAGGGCAGAATGGCTACACCTTC. Translated: CASRPTGQNGYTF.

V usage is TRBV24-1 and J usage is TRBJ1-5; the match to TRBD1 covers 7 bases. The CDR3 contains 14 residues. CDR1 is KGHDR and CDR2 is SFDVKD in the germline V gene. V shed 8 bases, J shed 6 bases, and the junction held 9 bases outside the gene matches. CDR3 nucleotide sequence: TGTGCCACCATGAGAGGGGGCAACCGTCAGCCCCAGCATTTT. Encoded protein: CATMRGGNRQPQHF.

This chain joins TRBV29-1 and TRBJ2-3; TRBD2 is a possible D gene (6 bases). V was cut by 8 bases and J by 4 bases, with 10 bases left in between. The germline V gene encodes CDR1 SQVTM and CDR2 ANQGSEA. CDR3 size: 11 residues. CDR3 nucleotide sequence: TGCAGCCACCGGGAGTCAGATACGCAGTATTTT. Protein sequence: CSHRESDTQYF.

The chain joins TRBV7-8 to TRBJ1-2; no clear D. V dropped 5 bases and J dropped 2 bases, with 12 bases sitting between them. Germline V gene lookup returns CDR1 SGHVS and CDR2 FQNEAQ. The CDR3 consists of 14 residues. CDR3 sequence reads: CASSPGLINYGYTF. The CDR3 region has the DNA TGTGCCAGCAGCCCCGGACTGATAAACTATGGCTACACCTTC.

The CDR3 region has the DNA TGTGCCATCAGTGAGCCAAGGGACTATGGGCAAGAGACCCAGTACTTC. Its protein product is CAISEPRDYGQETQYF. The genes are TRBV10-3 and TRBJ2-5, with 7 bases lining up with TRBD2. The CDR3 covers 16 residues. Germline V lookup: CDR1 ENHRY, CDR2 SYGVKD. Trimming took 2 bases from V and 2 from J; bases not matched to a gene: 8.

The chain combines TRBV19 with TRBJ2-1; perhaps TRBD2 as D (5 bases). V was pared by 5 bases and J by 6 bases, with 17 bases between. The CDR3 is 15 residues long. Germline-derived CDR1 and CDR2 are LNHDA and SQIVND (reference sequence). The DNA for the CDR3 is TGTGCCAGTAGTTTCGGACTTACCACCGCCAATGAGCAGTTCTTC. Translation: CASSFGLTTANEQFF. The whole variable domain, filled in from reference TRBV19 and TRBJ2-1, reads DGGITQSPKYLFRKEGQNVTLSCEQNLNHDAMYWYRQDPGQGLRLIYYSQIVNDFQKGDIAEGYSVSREKKESFPLTVTSAQKNPTAFYLCASSFGLTTANEQFFGPGTRLTVL.

The chain is built from TRBV6-1 and TRBJ2-2; maybe TRBD1 (5 bases). The CDR3 totals 16 residues. Trimming removed 4 bases at V and 2 bases at J, with 14 bases between. Germline V gene lookup returns CDR1 MNHNS and CDR2 SASEGT. CDR3 nucleotides: TGTGCCAGCAGTGGGGGCAGGACAACTAACACCGGGGAGCTGTTTTTT. This translates into CASSGGRTTNTGELFF.

The chain recombines TRBV4-3 with TRBJ1-2; D not resolved. V was clipped by 1 base and J by 0 bases, with 12 bases between them. Germline V gene data show CDR1 as LGHNA and CDR2 as YSLEER. CDR3 size: 16 residues. Here the CDR3 reads CASSQGTALSNYGYTF. The CDR3 DNA reads as TGCGCCAGCAGCCAAGGTACAGCCCTCTCTAACTATGGCTACACCTTC.

This sequence joins TRBV7-2 and TRBJ1-2; 7 bases are a match to TRBD1. This CDR3 has 14 residues. The junction had 11 bases not matched to a gene; V was cut back by 5 bases and J by 8 bases. Germline CDR1 and CDR2: SGHTA and FQGNSA. The CDR3 sequence is CASSPDRAGKGYTF. In DNA form, the CDR3 reads TGTGCCAGCAGCCCCGACAGGGCAGGCAAGGGCTACACCTTC.

This clone was counted once. The CDR3: CATSDPSPSGGRNEQFF. In DNA, the CDR3 is TGTGCCACCAGTGATCCCTCCCCTAGCGGGGGGCGCAATGAGCAGTTCTTC. The chain is built from TRBV24-1 and TRBJ2-1; TRBD2 matches 11 bases. Trimming cost V 3 bases and J 6 bases; bases outside gene matches: 9. From germline, CDR1 is KGHDR and CDR2 SFDVKD. CDR3 length: 17 residues.

The V and J genes are TRBV29-1 and TRBJ1-1; D uncertain. The germline V gene has CDR1 SQVTM and CDR2 ANQGSEA. This CDR3 contains 11 residues. V was trimmed by 7 bases and J by 10 bases, leaving 16 bases between them. Here the CDR3 reads CSASQVSGAFF. Written as DNA, the CDR3 is TGCAGCGCCAGCCAGGTCTCAGGAGCTTTCTTT.

The chain recombines TRBV7-2 with TRBJ1-2; D is uncertain. Trimming shortened V by 4 bases and J by 6 bases, and 18 bases separated the two germline ends. This CDR3 has 15 amino acids. Per the germline V gene, CDR1 is SGHTA and CDR2 is FQGNSA. The CDR3 DNA reads TGTGCCAGCAGCTCATCCCGCGGGAGTCTTGATGGCTACACCTTC. Protein sequence: CASSSSRGSLDGYTF.

The chain joins TRBV24-1 to TRBJ2-4; 8 bases map to TRBD1. With 3 bases clipped from V and 7 bases from J, the junction kept 7 bases outside the gene matches. Germline-derived CDR1 and CDR2 are KGHDR and SFDVKD. This CDR3 has 15 residues. Here the CDR3 reads CATSDTKSGGNIQYF. CDR3 DNA sequence: TGTGCCACCAGTGATACGAAATCAGGGGGCAACATTCAGTACTTC.

V gene TRBV5-1 combines with J gene TRBJ2-7; D gene ambiguous. CDR1 and CDR2 from the germline V gene are SGHRS and YFSETQ. The CDR3 is 13 amino acids. With 0 bases removed from V and 0 bases from J, the gap between germline ends came to 4 bases. CDR3 sequence (DNA): TGCGCCAGCAGCTTGGTCCACTCCTACGAGCAGTACTTC. Translating gives CASSLVHSYEQYF.

The chain uses TRBV3-1 (or the pseudogene TRBV3-2) and TRBJ2-3; 10 bases align to TRBD1. V was clipped by 2 bases and J by 4 bases; unmatched bases: 9. Germline assignment: CDR1 LGHDT and CDR2 YNNKEL (reference sequence). The CDR3 runs to 17 residues. CDR3 sequence: CASSQKRRDRGPDTQYF. CDR3 DNA sequence: TGTGCCAGCAGCCAAAAAAGACGGGACAGGGGTCCAGATACGCAGTATTTT.

For this clone: This specimen includes other DNA sequences encoding the same CDR3. The rearrangement joins TRBV19 to TRBJ1-6; 8 bases map to TRBD1. The CDR3 consists of 14 residues. The germline CDR1 and CDR2 sequences are LNHDA and SQIVND (reference sequence). V shed 5 bases, J shed 7 bases, and the junction held 4 bases outside the gene matches. As DNA, the CDR3 is TGTGCCAGTAGTGTCGGGACAGGCAATTCACCCCTCCACTTT. Amino acid sequence: CASSVGTGNSPLHF.

Only a few counts were recorded for this clone. The rearrangement joins TRBV4-3 to TRBJ2-1; TRBD2 aligns across 9 bases. The V and J ends lost 6 bases and 1 base, in that order; junction bases with no gene match: 4. The CDR3 consists of 15 residues. Germline values: CDR1 LGHNA, CDR2 YSLEER. DNA of the CDR3: TGCGCCAGCAGTTCCAGCGGGGGGTCCTACAATGAGCAGTTCTTC. Its translation: CASSSSGGSYNEQFF.

This chain uses TRBV5-1 with TRBJ1-2; the D is unclear. V was shortened by 1 base and J by 6 bases, with 7 bases between the two germline ends. CDR1 is SGHRS, CDR2 YFSETQ, per germline. The CDR3 has 12 amino acids. CDR3 bases: TGCGCCAGCAGCTTGACGGGAAATGGCTACACCTTC. The encoded protein is CASSLTGNGYTF.

This rearrangement joins TRBV19 to TRBJ1-2, with a weak D call TRBD1 (6 bases). Trimming took 9 bases from V and 0 from J, leaving 11 bases between them. This CDR3 has 13 residues. Germline-derived CDR1 and CDR2 are LNHDA and SQIVND (reference sequence). CDR3 loop: CASNTGSNYGYTF. Written as DNA, the CDR3 is TGTGCCAGCAATACAGGGTCTAACTATGGCTACACCTTC.

CDR3 sequence (DNA): TGTGCCAGCAGCGGAACAGGGGGTGCTCAGCCCCAGCATTTT. This codes for CASSGTGGAQPQHF. V is TRBV9 and J is TRBJ1-5; TRBD1 agrees at 8 bases. The CDR3 spans 14 residues. Germline CDR1 and CDR2: SGDLS and YYNGEE. Trimming cost V 3 bases and J 6 bases; bases outside gene matches: 5.

This sequence joins TRBV7-3 and TRBJ1-2, with D unclear. CDR1 SGHTA and CDR2 FQGTGA come from the germline V gene. V gave up 1 base and J gave up 2 bases, with 8 bases separating them. This CDR3 has 14 residues. The CDR3 sequence is CASSLNAENYGYTF. CDR3 nucleotide sequence: TGTGCCAGCAGCTTAAATGCGGAGAACTATGGCTACACCTTC.

The CDR3 loop reads CASSLMGDRGEAFF. CDR3 nucleotides: TGCGCCAGCAGCCTCATGGGGGACAGGGGGGAAGCTTTCTTT. The rearrangement links TRBV4-3 to TRBJ1-1; 11 positions agree with TRBD1. The V gene's germline CDR1 is LGHNA and CDR2 YSLEER. This CDR3 contains 14 residues. V lost 4 bases and J lost 8; bases outside the gene matches: 6.

This clone is a singleton in its sample. The chain joins TRBV21-1 to TRBJ1-1. TRBV21-1 is labeled a pseudogene. CDR3 size: 16 residues. CDR3 loop: CASSKVRERGGTEAFF. The CDR3 nucleotides read TGTGCCAGCAGCAAAGTAAGGGAAAGGGGAGGCACTGAAGCTTTCTTT.

In DNA form, the CDR3 reads TGTGCCAGCCGCCTTCGAGGTTTTTATAATTCACCCCTCCACTTT. It specifies CASRLRGFYNSPLHF. This chain links TRBV19 with TRBJ1-6; D is ambiguous. From germline, CDR1 is LNHDA and CDR2 SQIVND (reference sequence). V lost 9 bases and J 4 bases, leaving 16 bases between the germline ends. The CDR3 contains 15 residues.

The V and J genes are TRBV4-2 and TRBJ2-4; TRBD1 might be the D (6 bases). V dropped 4 bases and J dropped 3 bases, with 16 bases sitting between them. CDR3 size: 16 residues. CDR1 and CDR2 from the germline V gene are LGHNA and YNFKEQ. CDR3 DNA sequence: TGTGCCAGCAGCCTCTTGGGGGCCATTAACAAAAACATTCAGTACTTC. This translates into CASSLLGAINKNIQYF.

V gene TRBV4-1 combines with J gene TRBJ2-5, with 11 bases that match TRBD2. CDR3 length: 17 amino acids. J was trimmed by 1 base and V by 1 base; bases with no gene match: 5. Germline CDR1 is MGHRA and CDR2 is YSYEKL. This CDR3 is CASSQGLAGKGQETQYF. CDR3 nucleotides: TGCGCCAGCAGCCAAGGACTAGCGGGGAAGGGCCAAGAGACCCAGTACTTC.

V gene TRBV11-3 combines with J gene TRBJ2-7; 7 nucleotides match TRBD1. The V and J ends lost 2 bases and 3 bases, in that order; junction bases with no gene match: 1. The germline gives CDR1 SGHNT, CDR2 YENEEA. This CDR3 comprises 13 residues. The CDR3 loop reads CASSLRQGYEQYF. The CDR3 region has the DNA TGTGCCAGCAGCTTACGACAGGGCTACGAGCAGTACTTC.